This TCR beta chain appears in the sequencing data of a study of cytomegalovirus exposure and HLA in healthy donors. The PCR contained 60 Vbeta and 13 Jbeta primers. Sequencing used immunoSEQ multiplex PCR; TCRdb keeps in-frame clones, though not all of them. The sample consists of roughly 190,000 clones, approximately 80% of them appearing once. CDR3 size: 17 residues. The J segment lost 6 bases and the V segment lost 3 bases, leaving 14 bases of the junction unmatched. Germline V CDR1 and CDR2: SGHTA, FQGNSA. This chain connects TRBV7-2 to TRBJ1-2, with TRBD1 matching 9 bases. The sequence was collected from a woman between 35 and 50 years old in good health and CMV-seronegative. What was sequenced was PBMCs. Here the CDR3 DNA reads TGTGCCAGCAGCTTCTCCCCTACCTGGACAGGGGTGGATGGCTACACCTTC. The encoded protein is CASSFSPTWTGVDGYTF.